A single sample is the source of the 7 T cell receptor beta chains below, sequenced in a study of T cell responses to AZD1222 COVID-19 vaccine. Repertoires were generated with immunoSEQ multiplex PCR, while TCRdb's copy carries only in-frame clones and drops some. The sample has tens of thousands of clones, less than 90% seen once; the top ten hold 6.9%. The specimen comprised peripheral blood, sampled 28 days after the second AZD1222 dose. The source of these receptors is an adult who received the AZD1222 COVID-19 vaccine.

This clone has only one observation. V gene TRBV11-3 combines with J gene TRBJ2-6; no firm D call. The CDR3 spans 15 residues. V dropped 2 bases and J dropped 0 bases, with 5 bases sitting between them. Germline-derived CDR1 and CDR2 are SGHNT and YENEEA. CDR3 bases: TGTGCCAGCAGCTTAACGAACTCTGGGGCCAACGTCCTGACTTTC. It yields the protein CASSLTNSGANVLTF.

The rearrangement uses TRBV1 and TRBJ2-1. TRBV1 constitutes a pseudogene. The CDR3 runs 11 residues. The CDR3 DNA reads TGCACCAGCAGCCACTACAATGAGCAGTTCTTC. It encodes CTSSHYNEQFF.

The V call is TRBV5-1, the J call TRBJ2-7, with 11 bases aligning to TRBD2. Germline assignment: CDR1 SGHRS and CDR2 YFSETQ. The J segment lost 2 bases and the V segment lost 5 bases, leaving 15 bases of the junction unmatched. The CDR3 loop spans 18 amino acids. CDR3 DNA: TGCGCCAGCAGTACAACTAGCGGGGGAGCGACGACCGCCTACGAGCAGTACTTC. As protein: CASSTTSGGATTAYEQYF. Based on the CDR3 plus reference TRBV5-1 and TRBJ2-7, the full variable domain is KAGVTQTPRYLIKTRGQQVTLSCSPISGHRSVSWYQQTPGQGLQFLFEYFSETQRNKGNFPGRFSGRQFSNSRSEMNVSTLELGDSALYLCASSTTSGGATTAYEQYFGPGTRLTVT.

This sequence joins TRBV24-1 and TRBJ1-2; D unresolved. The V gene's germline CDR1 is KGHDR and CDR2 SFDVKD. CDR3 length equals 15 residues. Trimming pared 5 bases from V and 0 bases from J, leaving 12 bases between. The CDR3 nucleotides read TGTGCCACCAGTGGGTCCGCAGAAGCTAACTATGGCTACACCTTC. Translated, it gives CATSGSAEANYGYTF.

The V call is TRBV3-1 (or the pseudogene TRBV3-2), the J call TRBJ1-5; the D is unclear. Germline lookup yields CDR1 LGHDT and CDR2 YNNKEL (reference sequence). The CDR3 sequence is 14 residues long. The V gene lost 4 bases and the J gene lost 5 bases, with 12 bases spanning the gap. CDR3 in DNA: TGTGCCAGCAGCCCCTCAGGAGCCTATCAGCCCCAGCATTTT. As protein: CASSPSGAYQPQHF.

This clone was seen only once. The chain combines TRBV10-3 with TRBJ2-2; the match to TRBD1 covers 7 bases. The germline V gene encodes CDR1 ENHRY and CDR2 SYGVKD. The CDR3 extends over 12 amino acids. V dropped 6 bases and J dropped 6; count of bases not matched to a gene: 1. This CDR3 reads CAIRQGAGELFF. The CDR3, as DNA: TGTGCCATCAGGCAGGGGGCCGGGGAGCTGTTTTTT.

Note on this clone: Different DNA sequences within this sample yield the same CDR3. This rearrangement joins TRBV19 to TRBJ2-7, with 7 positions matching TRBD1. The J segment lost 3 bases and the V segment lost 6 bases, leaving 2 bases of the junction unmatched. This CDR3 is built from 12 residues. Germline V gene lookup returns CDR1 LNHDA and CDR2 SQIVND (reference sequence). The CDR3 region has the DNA TGTGCCAGTAGCGCAGGGGGCTACGAGCAGTACTTC. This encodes CASSAGGYEQYF. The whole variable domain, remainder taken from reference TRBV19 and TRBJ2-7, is DGGITQSPKYLFRKEGQNVTLSCEQNLNHDAMYWYRQDPGQGLRLIYYSQIVNDFQKGDIAEGYSVSREKKESFPLTVTSAQKNPTAFYLCASSAGGYEQYFGPGTRLTVT.